This T cell receptor beta chain was found in a study of T cells expressing NK-cell markers. Background on the study: Seven HCMV-seropositive donors and one seronegative donor made up the eight sequenced donors.

TCRdb reprocessed the 5' RACE reads, with one entry per CDR3 protein and no DNA. The table for this sample gives about 450,000 distinct CDR3 sequences. The CDR3 is 17 residues long. Germline V CDR1 and CDR2: MNHEY, SVGEGT. The chain employs TRBV6-2 or TRBV6-3 and TRBJ2-3; the TCRdb call, TRBD2, lacks DNA for checking. The TCR comes from a woman between 18 and 75 years old in good health. The specimen was blood T cells: a sorted CD56 or NKG2C T cell subset, CD4+ or CD8+ T cells, or bulk PBMC T cells (not recorded which). This CDR3 is CASSPTNLAGVVSTQYF.